This TCR beta chain came from a study of cytomegalovirus exposure and HLA in healthy donors. Both 60 Vbeta primers and 13 Jbeta primers went into the PCR. Profiling relied on immunoSEQ multiplex PCR, and the TCRdb table lists in-frame clones only, not all of them. The repertoire holds approximately 110,000 clones, about three quarters seen once, with around 13% in the top ten. In germline, CDR1 is KGHSH, CDR2 LQKENI. This CDR3 has 14 residues. V lost 0 bases and J 8 bases, leaving 13 bases between the germline ends. The TCR was taken from a woman in her fifties or sixties in good health and CMV-seropositive. The V and J genes are TRBV18 and TRBJ1-2; D is ambiguous. Sequencing was performed on PBMCs. The CDR3 sequence is CASSPPLVESGYTF. The CDR3 nucleotides read TGTGCCAGCTCACCACCTCTAGTCGAATCGGGCTACACCTTC.